A single sample gave rise to the 28 T cell receptor beta chains below, sequenced in a study of blood T cell repertoires in COVID-19. Sequencing used immunoSEQ multiplex PCR; TCRdb keeps in-frame clones, though not all of them. The table shows roughly 150,000 clones, with about 74% occurring only once. Sequencing input: peripheral blood. These receptors were collected from a man in his fifties or sixties with acute or convalescent COVID-19.

This clone turned up a few times. The rearrangement joins TRBV7-2 to TRBJ2-1, with a weak D call TRBD2 (5 bases). The germline V and J ends were trimmed by 5 bases and 5 bases, with 16 bases remaining between them. The CDR3 is 15 amino acids. CDR1 SGHTA and CDR2 FQGNSA come from the germline V gene. The CDR3 sequence is CASSPMSAGNNEQFF. CDR3 coding DNA: TGTGCCAGCAGCCCAATGAGCGCCGGGAACAATGAGCAGTTCTTC.

The genes are TRBV7-8 and TRBJ2-7; TRBD1 matches at 8 bases. Germline lookup yields CDR1 SGHVS and CDR2 FQNEAQ. CDR3 length: 16 amino acids. J lost 4 bases, V lost 6 bases, and 14 bases had no gene match. The CDR3 nucleotides are TGTGCCAGCAGTGTAAGAACGGACAGGGTTCATTACGAGCAGTACTTC. It is translated as CASSVRTDRVHYEQYF.

This clone was observed once. This sequence joins TRBV6-6 and TRBJ2-7; D is undetermined. The CDR3 is 15 amino acids. Trimming took off 0 bases at V and 2 bases at J, with 11 bases between the two ends. The germline V gene has CDR1 MNHNY and CDR2 SVGAGI (reference sequence). This chain's CDR3 is CASSYSNAATYEQYF. The CDR3 coding sequence is TGTGCCAGCAGTTACTCGAATGCGGCCACCTACGAGCAGTACTTC.

This sequence joins TRBV3-1 (or the pseudogene TRBV3-2) and TRBJ2-7; D possibly corresponds to TRBD2 (6 bases). Germline V gene data show CDR1 as LGHDT and CDR2 as YNNKEL (reference sequence). The CDR3 extends over 14 amino acids. Deletions cut 0 bases from V and 1 base from J, with 7 bases between. CDR3 sequence reads: CASSQEGLSYEQYF. The CDR3 DNA reads as TGTGCCAGCAGCCAAGAGGGACTTTCCTACGAGCAGTACTTC.

V is TRBV19 and J is TRBJ1-1; 8 nucleotides agree with TRBD1. CDR1 is LNHDA, CDR2 SQIVND, per germline (reference sequence). V lost 6 bases and J lost 0; bases outside the gene matches: 3. There are 14 residues in the CDR3. The CDR3 nucleotides read TGTGCCAGTAGCGGACAGGGTTTGAACACTGAAGCTTTCTTT. Translated, it gives CASSGQGLNTEAFF. Full variable domain (remainder filled in from reference TRBV19 and TRBJ1-1): DGGITQSPKYLFRKEGQNVTLSCEQNLNHDAMYWYRQDPGQGLRLIYYSQIVNDFQKGDIAEGYSVSREKKESFPLTVTSAQKNPTAFYLCASSGQGLNTEAFFGQGTRLTVV.

The rearrangement joins TRBV24-1 to TRBJ2-1; 9 bases map to TRBD2. The CDR3 is made up of 16 amino acids. Germline V gene lookup returns CDR1 KGHDR and CDR2 SFDVKD. Trimming removed 0 bases from V and 5 bases from J; junction bases left unmatched: 4. The CDR3 DNA reads as TGTGCCACCAGTGATTTGTGGGCTAGCGGGAACAATGAGCAGTTCTTC. Translating it yields CATSDLWASGNNEQFF.

CDR3 sequence: CASSLASTGGELAFF. The CDR3 coding sequence is TGCGCCAGCAGCTTGGCCTCGACAGGGGGCGAGTTGGCTTTCTTT. The rearrangement joins TRBV5-1 to TRBJ1-1; 10 nucleotides agree with TRBD1. This CDR3 contains 15 residues. J lost 11 bases, V lost 0 bases, and 10 bases had no gene match. Looked up from germline, CDR1 is SGHRS and CDR2 is YFSETQ.

The rearrangement joins TRBV19 to TRBJ1-2; D is undetermined. V was shortened by 7 bases and J by 4 bases, with 4 bases between the two germline ends. The length of the CDR3 is 10 residues. Germline CDR1 LNHDA, CDR2 SQIVND (reference sequence). The CDR3 bases are TGTGCCAGTACCTCCTATGGCTACACCTTC. Protein: CASTSYGYTF.

The V call is TRBV7-2, the J call TRBJ2-3, with 10 bases fitting TRBD1. This CDR3 contains 15 residues. After removal of 5 bases from V and 4 bases from J, the junction contained 6 bases not matched to a gene. Germline CDR1 reads SGHTA; CDR2 reads FQGNSA. This CDR3 is CASSHRDRGADTQYF. The CDR3, as DNA: TGTGCCAGCAGCCACCGGGACAGGGGTGCAGATACGCAGTATTTT.

V and J are TRBV12-3 or TRBV12-4 and TRBJ1-5, with a possible D match to TRBD1 (5 bases). Trimming shortened V by 7 bases and J by 5 bases, and 12 bases separated the two germline ends. The CDR3 covers 13 residues. In DNA form, the CDR3 reads TGTGCCAGCACCCCCGCGGGGGATCAGCCCCAGCATTTT. This gives the protein CASTPAGDQPQHF.

The chain recombines TRBV19 with TRBJ1-3; 9 positions match TRBD1. Germline V gene data show CDR1 as LNHDA and CDR2 as SQIVND (reference sequence). V lost 10 bases and J lost 4; bases outside the gene matches: 8. The CDR3 length is 14 residues. The CDR3 here is CATQPGQGGNTIYF. The CDR3 bases are TGTGCCACCCAACCGGGACAGGGAGGAAACACCATATATTTT.

The CDR3 sequence is CASSATGAGETQYF. CDR3 sequence (DNA): TGTGCCAGCAGCGCGACAGGTGCAGGGGAGACCCAGTACTTC. The chain joins TRBV14 to TRBJ2-5; D is possibly TRBD1 (6 bases). The V end was cut by 5 bases, the J end by 5 bases, with 15 bases between. This CDR3 contains 14 residues. Germline CDR1 SGHDN, CDR2 FVKESK.

The chain combines TRBV29-1 with TRBJ1-2; the D is unclear. V lost 7 bases and J 3 bases, leaving 15 bases between the germline ends. The length of the CDR3 is 13 residues. Germline V gene lookup returns CDR1 SQVTM and CDR2 ANQGSEA. CDR3 sequence: CSAAPDSDYGYTF. The CDR3 nucleotides are TGCAGCGCTGCTCCTGACTCCGACTATGGCTACACCTTC.

The chain employs TRBV2 and TRBJ2-1, with D possibly being TRBD1 (6 bases). In germline, CDR1 is SNHLY, CDR2 FYNNEI. The CDR3 is 12 residues long. V was clipped by 4 bases and J by 10 bases, with 11 bases between them. CDR3 region: CASSGPRGEQFF. The CDR3 DNA follows: TGTGCCAGCAGTGGCCCTAGGGGGGAGCAGTTCTTC.

The table lists this clone with a count of one. The rearrangement links TRBV9 to TRBJ1-5; 7 nucleotides align to TRBD1. The germline V gene encodes CDR1 SGDLS and CDR2 YYNGEE. Losses at the gene ends were 4 bases for V and 7 bases for J; bases not matched to a gene: 11. The CDR3 has 15 amino acids. The CDR3 coding sequence is TGTGCCAGCAGCTACACCGGGACAGAGAGACAGCCCCAGCATTTT. It translates to CASSYTGTERQPQHF.

This chain connects TRBV6-5 to TRBJ1-2; possible D gene TRBD1, 5 bases. The V end was cut by 7 bases, the J end by 7 bases, with 10 bases between. The CDR3 extends over 11 amino acids. Germline CDR1 and CDR2: MNHEY and SVGAGI. The CDR3 sequence: CASKGDPGYTF. CDR3 nucleotides: TGTGCCAGCAAAGGGGATCCTGGCTACACCTTC.

The chain combines TRBV30 with TRBJ2-3; TRBD2 might be the D (5 bases). Trimming took off 4 bases at V and 7 bases at J, with 12 bases between the two ends. Germline-derived CDR1 and CDR2 are GTSNPN and SVGIG (reference sequence). The CDR3 loop spans 12 amino acids. This CDR3 is CAWTRTSNTQYF. The CDR3, as DNA: TGTGCCTGGACGCGGACTTCGAATACGCAGTATTTT.

CDR3 in amino acids: CAWSLTHGNTEAFF. In nucleotides, the CDR3 is TGTGCCTGGAGTCTCACTCATGGGAACACTGAAGCTTTCTTT. The chain carries TRBV30 and TRBJ1-1, with D hard to call. V was clipped by 2 bases and J by 1 base, with 11 bases between them. CDR1 is GTSNPN, CDR2 SVGIG, per germline (reference sequence). CDR3 length equals 14 residues.

V usage is TRBV12-3 or TRBV12-4 and J usage is TRBJ1-2; D is possibly TRBD1 (6 bases). The CDR3 spans 13 residues. Trimming removed 0 bases at V and 4 bases at J, with 6 bases between. The CDR3 region is CASSLAGGYGYTF. The DNA of the CDR3 is TGTGCCAGCAGTTTAGCAGGGGGCTATGGCTACACCTTC.

This clone was observed a handful of times. CDR3 protein: CASSIGQTREQYF. The CDR3 DNA follows: TGTGCCAGTAGTATCGGACAGACCCGCGAGCAGTACTTC. The gene calls are TRBV19 and TRBJ2-7, with D perhaps matching TRBD1 (6 bases). The CDR3 is 13 amino acids. Between the trimmed V and J ends, which lost 3 bases and 6 bases, there was a span of 12 bases. Per the germline V gene, CDR1 is LNHDA and CDR2 is SQIVND (reference sequence). Full variable domain (missing parts from reference TRBV19 and TRBJ2-7): DGGITQSPKYLFRKEGQNVTLSCEQNLNHDAMYWYRQDPGQGLRLIYYSQIVNDFQKGDIAEGYSVSREKKESFPLTVTSAQKNPTAFYLCASSIGQTREQYFGPGTRLTVT.

The chain employs TRBV15 and TRBJ2-1; 9 bases fit TRBD2. CDR3 length equals 16 residues. After removal of 5 bases from V and 8 bases from J, the junction contained 13 bases not matched to a gene. CDR1 and CDR2 (germline): LNHNV, YYDKDF (reference sequence). This CDR3 is CATSPKVGLAVDEQFF. The CDR3, as DNA: TGTGCCACCAGCCCTAAAGTGGGACTAGCTGTCGATGAGCAGTTCTTC.

The V call is TRBV6-5, the J call TRBJ2-3; maybe TRBD1 (6 bases). CDR1 is MNHEY, CDR2 SVGAGI, per germline. The CDR3 has 14 amino acids. V shed 4 bases and J shed 4 bases, with 12 bases lying between them. The CDR3 here is CASSFTTGPDTQYF. The CDR3 nucleotides are TGTGCCAGCAGTTTCACGACAGGCCCAGATACGCAGTATTTT.

The chain carries TRBV7-9 and TRBJ2-1; D might be TRBD2 (6 bases). The CDR3 runs 19 residues. Deletions cut 5 bases from V and 0 bases from J, with 23 bases between. The germline V gene has CDR1 SEHNR and CDR2 FQNEAQ (reference sequence). CDR3 DNA: TGTGCCAGCAGCGCCCTGGACGGAGGGCGAGTTAGCTCCTACAATGAGCAGTTCTTC. Residues: CASSALDGGRVSSYNEQFF.

The V and J genes are TRBV5-4 and TRBJ1-2; D is uncertain. With 0 bases removed from V and 4 bases from J, the gap between germline ends came to 7 bases. Germline lookup yields CDR1 SGHNT and CDR2 YYREEE (reference sequence). This CDR3 spans 13 amino acids. The DNA for the CDR3 is TGTGCCAGCAGCTTGGGGCAGGTCTATGGCTACACCTTC. Its translation is CASSLGQVYGYTF.

This clone was detected a few times. This chain uses TRBV24-1 with TRBJ2-7; D is perhaps TRBD2 (5 bases). V lost 5 bases and J 6 bases, leaving 13 bases between the germline ends. CDR1 is KGHDR and CDR2 is SFDVKD in the germline V gene. The CDR3 sequence is 13 residues long. This CDR3 is CATSAPRGAEQYF. CDR3 nucleotide sequence: TGTGCCACCAGTGCCCCTCGGGGAGCCGAGCAGTACTTC.

This clone was recorded only once. The J gene is TRBJ2-2, the V gene TRBV11-2; D call uncertain. Trimming cost V 0 bases and J 0 bases, with 8 bases left between them. This CDR3 is built from 16 residues. Germline assignment: CDR1 SGHAT and CDR2 FQNNGV. The CDR3 coding sequence is TGTGCCAGCAGCTTAGATCCCAGTCCGAACACCGGGGAGCTGTTTTTT. Translation gives CASSLDPSPNTGELFF.

The genes are TRBV3-1 (or the pseudogene TRBV3-2) and TRBJ1-1, with D unclear. CDR1 and CDR2 from the germline V gene are LGHDT and YNNKEL (reference sequence). V lost 5 bases to trimming and J lost 6 bases, with 13 bases between them. The CDR3 loop spans 13 amino acids. The DNA for the CDR3 is TGTGCCAGCAGCTTTACTGAGGCATCTGAAGCTTTCTTT. This gives the protein CASSFTEASEAFF.

The chain employs TRBV27 and TRBJ2-5; 7 nucleotides agree with TRBD2. CDR1 is MNHEY, CDR2 SMNVEV, per germline (reference sequence). Unmatched junction bases numbered 6, after V lost 5 bases and J lost 0 bases. The CDR3 has 15 residues. For the CDR3, the DNA is TGTGCCAGCAGTCCAGAGGGGAGGGACCAAGAGACCCAGTACTTC. It is translated as CASSPEGRDQETQYF.